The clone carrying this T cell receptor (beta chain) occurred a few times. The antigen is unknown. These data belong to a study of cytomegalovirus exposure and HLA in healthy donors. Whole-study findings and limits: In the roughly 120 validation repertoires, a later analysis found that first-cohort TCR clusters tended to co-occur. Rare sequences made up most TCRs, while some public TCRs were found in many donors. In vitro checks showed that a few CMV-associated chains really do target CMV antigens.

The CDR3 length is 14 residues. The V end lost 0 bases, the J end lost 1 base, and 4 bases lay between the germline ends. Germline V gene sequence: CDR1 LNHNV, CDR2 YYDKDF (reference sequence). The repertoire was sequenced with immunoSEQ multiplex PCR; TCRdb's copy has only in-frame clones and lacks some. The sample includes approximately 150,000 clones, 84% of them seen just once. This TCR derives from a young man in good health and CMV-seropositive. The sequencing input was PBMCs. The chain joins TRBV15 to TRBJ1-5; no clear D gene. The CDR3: CATSRDPSNQPQHF. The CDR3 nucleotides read TGTGCCACCAGCAGAGATCCGAGCAATCAGCCCCAGCATTTT.